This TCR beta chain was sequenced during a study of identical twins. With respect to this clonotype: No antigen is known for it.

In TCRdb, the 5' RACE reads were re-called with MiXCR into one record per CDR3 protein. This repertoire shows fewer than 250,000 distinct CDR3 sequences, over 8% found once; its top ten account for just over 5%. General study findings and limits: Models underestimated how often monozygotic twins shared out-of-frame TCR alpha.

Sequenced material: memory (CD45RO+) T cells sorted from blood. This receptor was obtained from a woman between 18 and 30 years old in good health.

As DNA, the CDR3 is TGTGCCAGCTCACCGTCAGACTCAAACACCATATATTTT. It is translated as CASSPSDSNTIYF. The gene calls are TRBV18 and TRBJ1-3; no definite D call. This CDR3 has 13 amino acids. Germline V CDR1 and CDR2: KGHSH, LQKENI. V was clipped by 3 bases and J by 6 bases, with 9 bases between them.